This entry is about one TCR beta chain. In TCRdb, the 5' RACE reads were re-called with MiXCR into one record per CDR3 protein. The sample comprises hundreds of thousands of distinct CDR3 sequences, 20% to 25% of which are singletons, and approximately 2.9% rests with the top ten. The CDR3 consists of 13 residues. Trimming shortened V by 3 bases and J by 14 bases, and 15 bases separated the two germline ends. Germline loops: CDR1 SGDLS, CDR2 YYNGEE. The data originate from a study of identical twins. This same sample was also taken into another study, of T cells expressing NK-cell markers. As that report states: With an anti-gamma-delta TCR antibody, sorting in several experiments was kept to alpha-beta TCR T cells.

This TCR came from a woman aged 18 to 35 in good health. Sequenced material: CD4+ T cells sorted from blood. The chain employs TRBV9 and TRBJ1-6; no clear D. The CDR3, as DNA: TGTGCCAGCAGCGGACACGGTGAGAGGACCCTCCACTTT. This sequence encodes CASSGHGERTLHF.